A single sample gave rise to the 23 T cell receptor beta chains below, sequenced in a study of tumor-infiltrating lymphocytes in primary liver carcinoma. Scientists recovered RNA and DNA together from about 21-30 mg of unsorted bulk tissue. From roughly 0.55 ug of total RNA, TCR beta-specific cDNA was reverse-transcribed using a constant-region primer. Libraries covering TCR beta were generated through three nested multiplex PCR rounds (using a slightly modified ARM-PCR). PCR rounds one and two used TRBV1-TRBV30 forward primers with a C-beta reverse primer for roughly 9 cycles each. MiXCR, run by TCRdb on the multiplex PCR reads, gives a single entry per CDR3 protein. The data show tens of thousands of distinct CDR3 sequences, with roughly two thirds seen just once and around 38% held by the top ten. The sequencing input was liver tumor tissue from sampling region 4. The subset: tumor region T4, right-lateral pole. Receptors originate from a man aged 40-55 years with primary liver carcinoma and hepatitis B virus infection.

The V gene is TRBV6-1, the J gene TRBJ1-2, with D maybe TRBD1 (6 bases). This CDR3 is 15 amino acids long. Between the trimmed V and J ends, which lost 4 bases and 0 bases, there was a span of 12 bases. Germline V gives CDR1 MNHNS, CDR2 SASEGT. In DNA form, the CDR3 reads TGTGCCAGCAGTGTCACAGGGAACGCTAACTATGGCTACACCTTC. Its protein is CASSVTGNANYGYTF.

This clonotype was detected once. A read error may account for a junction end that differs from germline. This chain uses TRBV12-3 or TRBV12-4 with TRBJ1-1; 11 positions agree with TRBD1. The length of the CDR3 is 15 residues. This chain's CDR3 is CASSSRTGGRTEAFF. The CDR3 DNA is TGTGCCAGCAGTTCCCGGACAGGGGGCAGAACTGAAGCATTCTTT.

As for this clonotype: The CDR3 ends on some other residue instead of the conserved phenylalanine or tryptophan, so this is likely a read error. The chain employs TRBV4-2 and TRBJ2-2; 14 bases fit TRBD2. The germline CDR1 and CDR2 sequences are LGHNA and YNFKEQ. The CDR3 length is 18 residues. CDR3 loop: CVSSQGTSGSLNPGELFL. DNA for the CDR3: TGTGTCAGCAGCCAAGGGACTAGCGGGAGTCTAAATCCCGGGGAGCTGTTTTTA.

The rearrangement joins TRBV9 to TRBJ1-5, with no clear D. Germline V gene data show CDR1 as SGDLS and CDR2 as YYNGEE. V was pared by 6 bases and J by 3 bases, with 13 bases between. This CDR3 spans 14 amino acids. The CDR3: CASTFGDNNQPQHF. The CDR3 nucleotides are TGTGCCAGCACCTTTGGAGACAACAATCAGCCCCAGCATTTT.

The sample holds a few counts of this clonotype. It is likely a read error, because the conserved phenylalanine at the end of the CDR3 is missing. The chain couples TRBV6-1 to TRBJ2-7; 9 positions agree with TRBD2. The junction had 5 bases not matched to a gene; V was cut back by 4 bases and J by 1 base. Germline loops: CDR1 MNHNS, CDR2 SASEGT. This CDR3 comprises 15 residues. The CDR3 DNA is TGTGCCAGCAGTGTCTCGACTAGCGGATCCTACGAGCAGTACATC. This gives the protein CASSVSTSGSYEQYI.

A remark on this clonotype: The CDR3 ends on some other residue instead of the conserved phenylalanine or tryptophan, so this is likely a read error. CDR3: CASSLEITSGTSTDTQYY. CDR3 DNA sequence: TGTGCCAGCAGCTTGGAGATCACCAGCGGGACTAGCACAGATACGCAGTATTAT. The chain has TRBV11-2 and TRBJ2-3; the match to TRBD2 covers 7 bases. Germline values: CDR1 SGHAT, CDR2 FQNNGV. V lost 3 bases to trimming and J lost 0 bases; unmatched junction nucleotides: 12. The CDR3 is made up of 18 amino acids.

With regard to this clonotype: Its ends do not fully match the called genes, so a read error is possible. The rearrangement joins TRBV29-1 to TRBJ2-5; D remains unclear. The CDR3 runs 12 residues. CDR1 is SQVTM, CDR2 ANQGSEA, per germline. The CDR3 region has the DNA TGCAGCATTCTGGAGAACCAAGAGACTCAGTGCTTC. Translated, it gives CSILENQETQCF.

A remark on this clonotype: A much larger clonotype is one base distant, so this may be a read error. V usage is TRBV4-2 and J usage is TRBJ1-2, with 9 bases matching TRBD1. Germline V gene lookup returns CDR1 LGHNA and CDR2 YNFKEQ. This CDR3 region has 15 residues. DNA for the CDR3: TGTGCCGGCAGCCAATCCGGGACAGGGCCCCATGGCTACACCTTC. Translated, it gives CAGSQSGTGPHGYTF.

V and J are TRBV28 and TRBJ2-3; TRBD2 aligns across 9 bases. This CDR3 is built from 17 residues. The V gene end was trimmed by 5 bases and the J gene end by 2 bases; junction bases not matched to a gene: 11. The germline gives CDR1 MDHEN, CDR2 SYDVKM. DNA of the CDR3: TGTGCCAGCAGTCGGAGTAGCGGGAGACGTTTCACAGATACGCAGTATTTT. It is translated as CASSRSSGRRFTDTQYF.

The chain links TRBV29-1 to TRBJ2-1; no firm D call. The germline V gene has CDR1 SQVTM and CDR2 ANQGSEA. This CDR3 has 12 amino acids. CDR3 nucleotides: TGCAGTGCGCGCCCAGTGGGGAATGAGCAGTTCTTC. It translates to CSARPVGNEQFF.

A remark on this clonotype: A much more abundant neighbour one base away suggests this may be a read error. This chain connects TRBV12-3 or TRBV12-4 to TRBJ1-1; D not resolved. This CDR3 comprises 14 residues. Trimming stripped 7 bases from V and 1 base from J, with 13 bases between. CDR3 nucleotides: TGTGCCAGCAACTCTTCCGATGCGAACACTGAAGCTTTCTTT. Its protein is CASNSSDANTEAFF.

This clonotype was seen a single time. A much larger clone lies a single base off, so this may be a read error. CDR3 coding DNA: TGCGCCTCGGGTACCGGGACCACAAACAATGAGCAGTTCTTC. It translates to CASGTGTTNNEQFF. The V gene is TRBV5-1, the J gene TRBJ2-1; D possibly uses TRBD1 or TRBD2 (5 bases each). From germline, CDR1 is SGHRS and CDR2 YFSETQ. The CDR3 length is 14 residues. V was cut by 10 bases and J by 5 bases, with 19 bases left in between. Drawing the rest from reference TRBV5-1 and TRBJ2-1, the complete variable domain is KAGVTQTPRYLIKTRGQQVTLSCSPISGHRSVSWYQQTPGQGLQFLFEYFSETQRNKGNFPGRFSGRQFSNSRSEMNVSTLELGDSALYLCASGTGTTNNEQFFGPGTRLTVL.

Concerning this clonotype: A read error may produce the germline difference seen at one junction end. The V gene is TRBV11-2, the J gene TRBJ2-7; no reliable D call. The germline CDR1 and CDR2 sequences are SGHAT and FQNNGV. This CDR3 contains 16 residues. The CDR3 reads CASSIEMAPKPYEHYF. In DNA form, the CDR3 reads TGTGCCAGCAGCATAGAGATGGCACCAAAACCCTATGAGCACTACTTC.

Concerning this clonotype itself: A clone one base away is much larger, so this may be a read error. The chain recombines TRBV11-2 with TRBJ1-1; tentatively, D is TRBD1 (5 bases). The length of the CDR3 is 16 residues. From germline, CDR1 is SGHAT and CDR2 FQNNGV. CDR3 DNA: TGTGCCATCAGCCCTTTACCGGACACCACGAACACTGAAGCTTTCTTT. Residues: CAISPLPDTTNTEAFF.

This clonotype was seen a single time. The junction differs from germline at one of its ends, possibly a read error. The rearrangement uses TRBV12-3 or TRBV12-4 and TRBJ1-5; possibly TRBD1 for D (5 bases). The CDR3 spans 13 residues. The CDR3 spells CASSLSGAQPQHF. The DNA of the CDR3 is TGTGCCAGTAGTTTAAGTGGGGCACAGCCCCAGCATTTT.

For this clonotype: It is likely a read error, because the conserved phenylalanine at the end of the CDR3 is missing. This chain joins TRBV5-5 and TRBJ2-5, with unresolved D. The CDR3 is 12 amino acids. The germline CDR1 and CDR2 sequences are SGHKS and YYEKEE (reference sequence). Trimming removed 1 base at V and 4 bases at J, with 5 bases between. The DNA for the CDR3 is TGTGCCAGCAGCTTGTACGGAGAGACCCAGTACCTC. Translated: CASSLYGETQYL.

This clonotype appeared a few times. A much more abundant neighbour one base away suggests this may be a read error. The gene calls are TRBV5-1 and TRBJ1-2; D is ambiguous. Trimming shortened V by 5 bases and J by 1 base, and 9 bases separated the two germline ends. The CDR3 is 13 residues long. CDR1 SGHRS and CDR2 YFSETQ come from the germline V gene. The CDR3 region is CASSERLNYGYTF. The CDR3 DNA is TGCGCCAGCAGTGAGAGGCTTAACTATGGCTACACCTTC.

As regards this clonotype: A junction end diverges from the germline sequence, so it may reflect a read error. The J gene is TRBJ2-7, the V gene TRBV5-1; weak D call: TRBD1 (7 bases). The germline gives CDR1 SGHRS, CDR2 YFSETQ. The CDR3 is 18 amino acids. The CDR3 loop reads CASSLDGGGAGQSYEQCF. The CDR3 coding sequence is TGCGCCAGCAGCTTGGATGGCGGTGGCGCGGGACAGTCCTACGAGCAGTGCTTC.

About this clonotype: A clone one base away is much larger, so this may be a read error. This chain's CDR3 is CAIQRTGVPYEQYF. The CDR3 region has the DNA TGTGCCATCCAACGGACAGGGGTCCCCTACGAGCAGTACTTC. This chain joins TRBV6-1 and TRBJ2-7; 9 bases are a match to TRBD1. V lost 10 bases to trimming and J lost 2 bases; unmatched junction nucleotides: 9. The V gene's germline CDR1 is MNHNS and CDR2 SASEGT. CDR3 length: 14 residues.

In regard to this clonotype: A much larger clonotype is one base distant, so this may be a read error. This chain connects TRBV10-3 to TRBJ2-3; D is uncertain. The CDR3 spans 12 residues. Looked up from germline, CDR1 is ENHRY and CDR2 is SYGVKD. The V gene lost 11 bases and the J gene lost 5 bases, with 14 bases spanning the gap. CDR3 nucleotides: TGTGCCTGGGGTAATGAGATAGATACGCAGTATTTT. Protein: CAWGNEIDTQYF.

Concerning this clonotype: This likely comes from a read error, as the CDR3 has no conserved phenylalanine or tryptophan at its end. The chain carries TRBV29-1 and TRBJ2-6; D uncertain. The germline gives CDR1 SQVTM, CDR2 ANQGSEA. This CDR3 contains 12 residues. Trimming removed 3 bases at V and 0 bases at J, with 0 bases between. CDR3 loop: CSVDSGANVLTC. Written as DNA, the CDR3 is TGCAGCGTTGACTCTGGGGCCAACGTCCTGACTTGC.

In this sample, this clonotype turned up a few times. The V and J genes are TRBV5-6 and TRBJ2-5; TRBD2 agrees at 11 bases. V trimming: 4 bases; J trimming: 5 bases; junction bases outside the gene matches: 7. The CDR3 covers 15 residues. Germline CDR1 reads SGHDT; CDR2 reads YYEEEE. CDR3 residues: CASSDTSGSPETQYF. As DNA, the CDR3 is TGTGCCAGCAGCGACACTAGCGGGAGCCCCGAGACCCAGTACTTC.

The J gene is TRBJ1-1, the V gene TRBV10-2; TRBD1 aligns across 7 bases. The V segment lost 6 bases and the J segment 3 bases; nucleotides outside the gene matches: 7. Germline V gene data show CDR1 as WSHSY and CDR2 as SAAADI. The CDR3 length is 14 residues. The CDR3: CASRGQHLDTEAFF. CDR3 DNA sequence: TGCGCCAGCAGGGGACAGCATTTGGACACTGAAGCTTTCTTT.